Sequencing of this T cell receptor (beta chain) was carried out in a study of blood T cell repertoires in COVID-19. The CDR3 consists of 13 residues. Losses at the gene ends were 7 bases for V and 3 bases for J; bases not matched to a gene: 6. Germline V gene data show CDR1 as MGHDK and CDR2 as SYGVNS. Original handling: How many nucleated cells were present was estimated from reference gene primer amplification. Measured with immunoSEQ multiplex PCR; TCRdb has only the in-frame clones, and not every one. That table supplies the V and J calls and clone size; D and trimming were determined from the DNA. Here the sample spans 70,000 or so clones, around 80% being singletons.

Sequencing used peripheral blood. The sequence derives from a man between 50 and 59 years old with COVID-19, enrolled during active disease. The chain combines TRBV25-1 with TRBJ2-7; 7 bases are a match to TRBD1. Here the CDR3 DNA reads TGTGCCAGCACAAGACCAGGGGGCTACGAGCAGTACTTC. Translated: CASTRPGGYEQYF.